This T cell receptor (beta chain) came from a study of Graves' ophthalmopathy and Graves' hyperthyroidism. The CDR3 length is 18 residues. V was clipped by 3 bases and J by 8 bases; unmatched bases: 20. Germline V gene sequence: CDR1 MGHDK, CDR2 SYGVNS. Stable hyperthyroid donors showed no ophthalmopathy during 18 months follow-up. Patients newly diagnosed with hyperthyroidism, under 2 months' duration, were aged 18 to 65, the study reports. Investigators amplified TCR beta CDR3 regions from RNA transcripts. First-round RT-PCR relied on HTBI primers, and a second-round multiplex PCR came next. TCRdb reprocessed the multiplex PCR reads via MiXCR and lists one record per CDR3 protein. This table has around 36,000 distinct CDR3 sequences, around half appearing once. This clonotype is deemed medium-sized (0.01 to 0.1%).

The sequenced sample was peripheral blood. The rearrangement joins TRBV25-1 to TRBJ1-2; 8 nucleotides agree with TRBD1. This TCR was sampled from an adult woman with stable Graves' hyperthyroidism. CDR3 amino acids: CASSDPRPGQESRRGYTF. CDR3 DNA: TGTGCCAGCAGTGACCCACGGCCGGGACAGGAGAGTCGGAGAGGCTACACCTTC.